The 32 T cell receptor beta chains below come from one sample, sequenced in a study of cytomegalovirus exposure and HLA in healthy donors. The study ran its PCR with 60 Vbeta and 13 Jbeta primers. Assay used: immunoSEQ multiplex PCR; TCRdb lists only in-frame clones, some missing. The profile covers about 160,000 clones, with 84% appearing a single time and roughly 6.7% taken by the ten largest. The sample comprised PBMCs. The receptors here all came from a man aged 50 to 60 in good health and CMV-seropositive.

The CDR3 nucleotides are TGTGCCACCAGCAGAGTTGGACTAGCGGGAGACAATGAGCAGTTCTTC. As protein: CATSRVGLAGDNEQFF. The chain uses TRBV15 and TRBJ2-1; 13 nucleotides line up with TRBD2. The length of the CDR3 is 16 residues. Germline CDR1 LNHNV, CDR2 YYDKDF (reference sequence). V lost 1 base to trimming and J lost 5 bases; unmatched junction nucleotides: 2.

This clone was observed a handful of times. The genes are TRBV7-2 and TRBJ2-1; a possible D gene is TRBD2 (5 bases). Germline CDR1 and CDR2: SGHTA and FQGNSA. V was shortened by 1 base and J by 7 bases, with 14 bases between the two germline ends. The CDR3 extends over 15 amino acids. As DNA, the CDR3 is TGTGCCAGCAGCTTAGATGGGCGGACTTTGAATGAGCAGTTCTTC. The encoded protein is CASSLDGRTLNEQFF.

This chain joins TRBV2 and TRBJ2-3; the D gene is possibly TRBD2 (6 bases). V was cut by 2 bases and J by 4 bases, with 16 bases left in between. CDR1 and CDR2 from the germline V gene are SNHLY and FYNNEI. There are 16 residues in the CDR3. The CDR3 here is CASSEIPWGVADTQYF. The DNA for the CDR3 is TGTGCCAGCAGTGAAATCCCGTGGGGGGTCGCAGATACGCAGTATTTT.

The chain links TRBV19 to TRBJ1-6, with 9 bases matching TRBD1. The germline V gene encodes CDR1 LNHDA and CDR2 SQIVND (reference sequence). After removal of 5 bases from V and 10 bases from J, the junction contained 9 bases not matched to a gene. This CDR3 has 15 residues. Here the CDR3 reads CASSGVGQGESPLHF. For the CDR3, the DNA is TGTGCCAGTAGTGGGGTGGGACAGGGTGAATCACCCCTCCACTTT.

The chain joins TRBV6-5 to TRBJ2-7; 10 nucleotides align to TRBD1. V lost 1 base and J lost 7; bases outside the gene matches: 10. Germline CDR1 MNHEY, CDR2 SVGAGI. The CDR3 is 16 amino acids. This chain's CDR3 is CASSYFRGTGASEQYF. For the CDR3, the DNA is TGTGCCAGCAGTTACTTTCGGGGGACAGGGGCTAGTGAGCAGTACTTC.

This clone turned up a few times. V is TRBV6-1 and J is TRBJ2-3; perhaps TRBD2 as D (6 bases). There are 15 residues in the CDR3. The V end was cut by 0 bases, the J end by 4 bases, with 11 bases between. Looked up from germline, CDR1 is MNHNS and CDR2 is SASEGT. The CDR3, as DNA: TGTGCCAGCAGTGAAGCGTCTTCGGGGGCAGATACGCAGTATTTT. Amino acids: CASSEASSGADTQYF.

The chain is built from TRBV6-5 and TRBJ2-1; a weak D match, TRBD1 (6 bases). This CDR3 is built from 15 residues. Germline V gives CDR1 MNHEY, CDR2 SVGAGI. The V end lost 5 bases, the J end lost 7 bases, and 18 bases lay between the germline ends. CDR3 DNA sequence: TGTGCCAGCAGTAGCGGCAGGGGATTTAAGAATGAGCAGTTCTTC. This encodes CASSSGRGFKNEQFF.

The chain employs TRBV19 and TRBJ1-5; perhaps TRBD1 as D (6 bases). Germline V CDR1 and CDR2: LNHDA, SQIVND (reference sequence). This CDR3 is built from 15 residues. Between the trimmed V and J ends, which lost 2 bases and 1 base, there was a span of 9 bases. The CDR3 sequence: CASSITGLSNQPQHF. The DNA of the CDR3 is TGTGCCAGTAGTATAACAGGGCTGAGCAATCAGCCCCAGCATTTT.

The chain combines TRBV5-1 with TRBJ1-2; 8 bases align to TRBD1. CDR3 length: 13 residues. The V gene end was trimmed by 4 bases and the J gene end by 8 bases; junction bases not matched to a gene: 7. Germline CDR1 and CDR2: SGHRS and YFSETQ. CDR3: CASSNGQGWGYTF. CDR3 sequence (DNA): TGCGCCAGCAGCAATGGACAGGGATGGGGCTACACCTTC.

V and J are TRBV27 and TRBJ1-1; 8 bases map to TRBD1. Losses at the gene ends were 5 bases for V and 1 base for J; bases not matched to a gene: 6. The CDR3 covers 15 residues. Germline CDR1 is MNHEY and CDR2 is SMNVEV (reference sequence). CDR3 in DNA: TGTGCCAGCAGTATTTGGACAGGGCAGAACACTGAAGCTTTCTTT. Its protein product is CASSIWTGQNTEAFF.

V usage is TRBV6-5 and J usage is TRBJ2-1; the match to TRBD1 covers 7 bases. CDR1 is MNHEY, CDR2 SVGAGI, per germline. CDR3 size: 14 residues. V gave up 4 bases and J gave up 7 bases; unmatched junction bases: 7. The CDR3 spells CASSLGQEGNEQFF. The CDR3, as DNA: TGTGCCAGCAGTTTAGGACAGGAAGGTAATGAGCAGTTCTTC.

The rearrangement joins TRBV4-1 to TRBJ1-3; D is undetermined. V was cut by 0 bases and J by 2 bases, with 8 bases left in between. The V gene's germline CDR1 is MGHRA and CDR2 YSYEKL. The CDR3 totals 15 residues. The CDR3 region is CASSQESVPGNTIYF. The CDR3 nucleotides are TGCGCCAGCAGCCAAGAATCGGTTCCTGGAAACACCATATATTTT.

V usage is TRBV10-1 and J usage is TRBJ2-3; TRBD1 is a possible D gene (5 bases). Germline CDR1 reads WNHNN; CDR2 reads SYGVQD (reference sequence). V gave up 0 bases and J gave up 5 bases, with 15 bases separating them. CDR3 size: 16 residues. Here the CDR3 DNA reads TGCGCCAGCAGTGAGTCTCACCTAGGGGTGCAAGATACGCAGTATTTT. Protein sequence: CASSESHLGVQDTQYF.

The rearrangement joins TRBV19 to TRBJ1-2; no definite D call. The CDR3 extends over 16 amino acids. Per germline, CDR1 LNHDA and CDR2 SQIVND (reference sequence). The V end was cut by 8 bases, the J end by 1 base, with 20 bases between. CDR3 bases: TGTGCCAGTGGTTCACAGCTCGAGTTGTTTAACTATGGCTACACCTTC. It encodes CASGSQLELFNYGYTF.

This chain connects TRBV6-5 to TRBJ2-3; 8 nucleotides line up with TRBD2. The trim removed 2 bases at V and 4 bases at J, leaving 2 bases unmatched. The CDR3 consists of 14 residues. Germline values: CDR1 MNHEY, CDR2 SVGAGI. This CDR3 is CASSYAGRADTQYF. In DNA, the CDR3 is TGTGCCAGCAGTTACGCCGGGAGGGCAGATACGCAGTATTTT.

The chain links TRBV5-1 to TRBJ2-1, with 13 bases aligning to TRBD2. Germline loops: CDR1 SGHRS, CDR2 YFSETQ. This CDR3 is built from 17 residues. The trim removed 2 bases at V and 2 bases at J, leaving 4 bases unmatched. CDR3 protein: CASSFGLAGATYNEQFF. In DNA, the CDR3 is TGCGCCAGCAGCTTTGGACTAGCGGGAGCCACCTACAATGAGCAGTTCTTC.

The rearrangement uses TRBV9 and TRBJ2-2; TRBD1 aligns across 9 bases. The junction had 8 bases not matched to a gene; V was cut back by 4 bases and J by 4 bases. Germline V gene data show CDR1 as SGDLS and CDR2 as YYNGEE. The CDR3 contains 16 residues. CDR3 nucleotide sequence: TGTGCCAGCAGCACCCCACAGGGGGCGCCCACCGGGGAGCTGTTTTTT. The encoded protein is CASSTPQGAPTGELFF.

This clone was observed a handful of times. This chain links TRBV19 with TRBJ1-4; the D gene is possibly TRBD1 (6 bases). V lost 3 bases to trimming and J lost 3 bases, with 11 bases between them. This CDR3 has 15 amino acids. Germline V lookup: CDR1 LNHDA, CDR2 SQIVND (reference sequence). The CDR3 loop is CASSIRAGANEKLFF. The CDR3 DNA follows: TGTGCCAGTAGTATTAGGGCAGGGGCTAATGAAAAACTGTTTTTT.

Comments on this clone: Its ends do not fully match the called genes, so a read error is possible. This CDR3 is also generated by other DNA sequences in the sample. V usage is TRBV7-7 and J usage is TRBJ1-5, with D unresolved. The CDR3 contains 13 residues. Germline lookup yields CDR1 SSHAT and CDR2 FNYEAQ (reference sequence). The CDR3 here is CASSLAAGQPQHF. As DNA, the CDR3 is TGTGCTAGCAGCTTGGCGGCGGGTCAGCCCCAGCATTTT.

The CDR3 region is CASSLRLNTGELFF. The CDR3 nucleotides read TGTGCCAGCAGTTTACGGTTGAACACCGGGGAGCTGTTTTTT. The J gene is TRBJ2-2, the V gene TRBV28; D unclear. The CDR3 has 14 residues. Per germline, CDR1 MDHEN and CDR2 SYDVKM. Trimming removed 2 bases at V and 1 base at J, with 5 bases between.

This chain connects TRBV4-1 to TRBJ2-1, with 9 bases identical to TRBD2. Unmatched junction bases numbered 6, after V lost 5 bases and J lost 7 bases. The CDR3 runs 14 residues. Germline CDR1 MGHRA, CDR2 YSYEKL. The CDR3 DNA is TGCGCCAGCAGCTCGCTAGCGGGGCGGAATGAGCAGTTCTTC. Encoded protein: CASSSLAGRNEQFF.

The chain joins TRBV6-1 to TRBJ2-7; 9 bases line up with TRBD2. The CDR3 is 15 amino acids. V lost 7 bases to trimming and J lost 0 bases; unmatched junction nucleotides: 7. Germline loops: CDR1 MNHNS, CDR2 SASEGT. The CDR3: CASKVAGASSYEQYF. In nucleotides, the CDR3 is TGTGCCAGCAAGGTAGCGGGGGCAAGCTCCTACGAGCAGTACTTC.

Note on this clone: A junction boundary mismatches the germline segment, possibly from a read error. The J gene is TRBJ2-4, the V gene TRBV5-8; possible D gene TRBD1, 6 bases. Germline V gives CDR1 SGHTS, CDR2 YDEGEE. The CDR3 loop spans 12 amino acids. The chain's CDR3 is CASSLITGHLDF. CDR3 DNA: TGTGCCAGCAGCTTGATTACGGGACACCTTGACTTC.

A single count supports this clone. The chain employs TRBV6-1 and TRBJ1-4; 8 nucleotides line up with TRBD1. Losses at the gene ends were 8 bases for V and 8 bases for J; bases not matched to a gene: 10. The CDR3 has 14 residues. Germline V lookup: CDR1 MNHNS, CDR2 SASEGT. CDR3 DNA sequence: TGTGCCAGCGAACTTGGACAGGGATACGAAAAACTGTTTTTT. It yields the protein CASELGQGYEKLFF.

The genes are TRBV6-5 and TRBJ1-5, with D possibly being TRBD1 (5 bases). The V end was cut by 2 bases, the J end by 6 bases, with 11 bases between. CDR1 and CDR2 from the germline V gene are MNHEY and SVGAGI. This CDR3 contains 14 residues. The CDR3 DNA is TGTGCCAGCAGTTACCGGGGGTCGGGTCAGCCCCAGCATTTT. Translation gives CASSYRGSGQPQHF.

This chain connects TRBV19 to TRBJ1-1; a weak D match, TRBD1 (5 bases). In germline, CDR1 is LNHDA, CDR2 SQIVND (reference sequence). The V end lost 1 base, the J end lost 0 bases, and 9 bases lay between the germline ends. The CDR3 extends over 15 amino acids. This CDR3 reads CASSIGEGLNTEAFF. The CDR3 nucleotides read TGTGCCAGTAGTATAGGGGAGGGGTTGAACACTGAAGCTTTCTTT.

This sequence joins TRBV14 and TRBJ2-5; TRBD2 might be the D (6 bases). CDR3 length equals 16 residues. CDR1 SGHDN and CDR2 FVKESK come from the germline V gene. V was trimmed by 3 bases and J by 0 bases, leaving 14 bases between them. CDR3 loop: CASSHWGGANQETQYF. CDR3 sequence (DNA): TGTGCCAGCAGCCACTGGGGCGGGGCTAACCAAGAGACCCAGTACTTC.

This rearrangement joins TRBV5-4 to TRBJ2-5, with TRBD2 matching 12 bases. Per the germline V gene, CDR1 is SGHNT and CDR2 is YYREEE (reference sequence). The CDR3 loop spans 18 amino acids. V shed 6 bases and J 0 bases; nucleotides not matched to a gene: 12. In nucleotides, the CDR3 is TGTGCCAGCACCTCCGGTATGACTAGCGGGAGATACCAAGAGACCCAGTACTTC. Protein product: CASTSGMTSGRYQETQYF.

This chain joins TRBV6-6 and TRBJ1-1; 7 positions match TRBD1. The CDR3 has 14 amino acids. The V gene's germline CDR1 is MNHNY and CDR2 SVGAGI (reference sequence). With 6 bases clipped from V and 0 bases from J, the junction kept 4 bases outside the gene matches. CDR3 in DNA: TGTGCCAGCAGAGAGGGACAGATGAACACTGAAGCTTTCTTT. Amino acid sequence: CASREGQMNTEAFF.

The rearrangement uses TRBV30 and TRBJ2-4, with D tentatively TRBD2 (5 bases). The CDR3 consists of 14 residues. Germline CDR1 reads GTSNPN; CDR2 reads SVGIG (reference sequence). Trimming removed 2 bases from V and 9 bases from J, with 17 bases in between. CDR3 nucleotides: TGTGCCTGGAGTCCCCTGCGGGCCTCCCCCATTCAGTACTTC. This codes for CAWSPLRASPIQYF.

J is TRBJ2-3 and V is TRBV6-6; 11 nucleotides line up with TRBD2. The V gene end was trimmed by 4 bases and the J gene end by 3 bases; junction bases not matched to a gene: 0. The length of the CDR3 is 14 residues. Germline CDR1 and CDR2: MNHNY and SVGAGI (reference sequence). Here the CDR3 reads CASSSSGRTDTQYF. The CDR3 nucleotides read TGTGCCAGCAGTTCTAGCGGGAGGACAGATACGCAGTATTTT.

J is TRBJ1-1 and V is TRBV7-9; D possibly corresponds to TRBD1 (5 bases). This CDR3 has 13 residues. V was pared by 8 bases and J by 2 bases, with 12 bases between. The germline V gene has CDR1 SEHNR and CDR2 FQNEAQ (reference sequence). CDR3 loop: CASEMTANTEAFF. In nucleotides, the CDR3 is TGTGCCAGCGAGATGACAGCAAACACTGAAGCTTTCTTT.